The sequence of this T cell receptor beta chain was determined in a study of patients and donors after allogeneic stem cell transplantation. CDR3 length equals 15 residues. Trimming cost V 5 bases and J 3 bases; bases outside gene matches: 7. MiXCR, applied by TCRdb to the RT-PCR reads, yields one record per CDR3 protein. The table records 800,000 to 1,000,000 distinct CDR3 sequences, roughly 18% of them present only once. This clonotype was seen at least ten times. The receptor's source is a human donor who was either an allogeneic HSCT recipient or a stem cell or donor lymphocyte infusion donor (not recorded which). It is not recorded whose cells these are; they may come from a transplant donor. Source material: blood, either unsorted or a sorted T cell fraction (not recorded which). The rearrangement links TRBV12-3 or TRBV12-4 to TRBJ2-3; 8 bases match TRBD1. CDR3 amino acids: CASSLRGLGTDTQYF. In DNA, the CDR3 is TGTGCCAGCAGTCTCAGGGGGCTGGGGACAGATACGCAGTATTTT.